This T cell receptor (beta chain) originates from a study of blood T cell repertoires in COVID-19. Study information: Sites across the United States, Italy and Spain contributed samples from acute and convalescent COVID-19. Sources were T cells, B-cell-depleted T cells, or PBMCs; the material itself was cDNA or gDNA.

The V end was cut by 8 bases, the J end by 1 base, with 20 bases between. The length of the CDR3 is 16 residues. CDR1 and CDR2 (germline): ENHRY, SYGVKD. Authors' methods: For nucleated cells, counts were estimated from reference gene primer amplification. Repertoires were generated with immunoSEQ multiplex PCR, while TCRdb's copy carries only in-frame clones and drops some. V and J calls and clone size are copied from that table; D and trimming were computed from the DNA. The sample lists about 17,000 clones, approximately 89% occurring once. The sample comprised peripheral blood. The chain uses TRBV10-3 and TRBJ2-5, with D possibly being TRBD2 (7 bases). This clonotype was obtained from a man between 60 and 75 years old with active COVID-19. Here the CDR3 DNA reads TGTGCCATCGCACGGGGGCTAGCGGAAACCCAAGAGACCCAGTACTTC. Amino acid sequence: CAIARGLAETQETQYF.